The sequence of this T cell receptor beta chain was determined in a study of breast tumors, draining lymph nodes, adjacent tissues. Concerning this clonotype itself: One end of the junction is discordant with germline, which a read error may explain.

Each CDR3 protein gets one entry after TCRdb re-called the multiplex PCR reads with MiXCR. The profile shows around 130,000 distinct CDR3 sequences, approximately 32% of them singletons. The CDR3 length is 17 residues. CDR1 is SEHNR and CDR2 is FQNEAQ in the germline V gene (reference sequence). The lymph nodes were axillary draining lymph nodes from breast cancer patients. This receptor was obtained from a female donor with breast cancer. Some clones in this sample may be carry-over from other donors' samples. The chain recombines TRBV7-9 with TRBJ1-6; TRBD1 agrees at 7 bases. The source material was axillary lymph node tissue. The CDR3 DNA reads TGTGCTAGCAGCTTAGTCTCTAGCGACAGGGTTGATTCACCCCTCCACTTT. Translation: CASSLVSSDRVDSPLHF. The full variable domain, its missing parts supplied by reference TRBV7-9 and TRBJ1-6, is DTGVSQNPRHKITKRGQNVTFRCDPISEHNRLYWYRQTLGQGPEFLTYFQNEAQLEKSRLLSDRFSAERPKGSFSTLEIQRTEQGDSAMYLCASSLVSSDRVDSPLHFGNGTRLTVT.